These 23 T cell receptor beta chains were sequenced from one sample in a study of blood T cell repertoires in COVID-19. Clones were sequenced by immunoSEQ multiplex PCR, and TCRdb holds only the in-frame ones, with some missing. The top ten clones hold less than 7% of a sample with 37,000 or so clones, 89% of them seen once. Sequencing was done on a sample of peripheral blood. The receptors come from a human donor in a cohort sampled during active COVID-19.

On this clone itself: In the same sample, other DNA sequences code for this CDR3. The chain is built from TRBV7-2 and TRBJ2-1; D unresolved. Germline V CDR1 and CDR2: SGHTA, FQGNSA. The CDR3 totals 11 residues. Trimming stripped 4 bases from V and 7 bases from J, with 5 bases between. The CDR3 spells CASSSLNEQFF. Written as DNA, the CDR3 is TGTGCCAGCAGCTCTTTGAATGAGCAGTTCTTC.

V gene TRBV6-5 combines with J gene TRBJ2-5; TRBD1 aligns across 8 bases. CDR1 is MNHEY, CDR2 SVGAGI, per germline. The J segment lost 4 bases and the V segment lost 6 bases, leaving 7 bases of the junction unmatched. This CDR3 is 14 amino acids long. DNA of the CDR3: TGTGCCAGCAGACTGCAGGGGGCCGGAGAGACCCAGTACTTC. This codes for CASRLQGAGETQYF.

V and J are TRBV19 and TRBJ1-5; 7 bases fit TRBD1. Trimming removed 3 bases from V and 0 bases from J; junction bases left unmatched: 5. This CDR3 has 16 residues. The V gene's germline CDR1 is LNHDA and CDR2 SQIVND (reference sequence). The DNA for the CDR3 is TGTGCCAGTAGTATGCAGGGGGTCTATAGCAATCAGCCCCAGCATTTT. Translating it yields CASSMQGVYSNQPQHF.

The gene calls are TRBV5-1 and TRBJ2-1, with 9 bases identical to TRBD2. Germline lookup yields CDR1 SGHRS and CDR2 YFSETQ. The CDR3 spans 14 residues. The V segment lost 3 bases and the J segment 7 bases; nucleotides outside the gene matches: 5. The CDR3 sequence: CASSSGTSWNEQFF. The DNA for the CDR3 is TGCGCCAGCAGCTCCGGGACTAGCTGGAATGAGCAGTTCTTC. Full variable domain (rest looked up from reference TRBV5-1 and TRBJ2-1): KAGVTQTPRYLIKTRGQQVTLSCSPISGHRSVSWYQQTPGQGLQFLFEYFSETQRNKGNFPGRFSGRQFSNSRSEMNVSTLELGDSALYLCASSSGTSWNEQFFGPGTRLTVL.

The chain joins TRBV30 to TRBJ2-1, with 11 bases lining up with TRBD1. Trimming cost V 7 bases and J 4 bases; bases outside gene matches: 3. The CDR3 runs to 13 residues. Germline V gene data show CDR1 as GTSNPN and CDR2 as SVGIG (reference sequence). As DNA, the CDR3 is TGTGCCTTCCGGGACAGGGGGTACAATGAGCAGTTCTTC. Translated: CAFRDRGYNEQFF.

The rearrangement links TRBV6-5 to TRBJ1-1, with D hard to call. Germline values: CDR1 MNHEY, CDR2 SVGAGI. CDR3 length equals 14 residues. V lost 10 bases and J 6 bases, leaving 21 bases between the germline ends. The CDR3 DNA is TGTGCCACCTTACTTGGACCGCTTAGCGCTGAAGCTTTCTTT. Translating it yields CATLLGPLSAEAFF.

On this clone: The junction departs from germline at one end; a sequencing error may be responsible. The rearrangement uses TRBV20-1 and TRBJ1-1; D call uncertain. The germline gives CDR1 DFQATT, CDR2 SNEGSKA (reference sequence). The CDR3 contains 11 residues. As DNA, the CDR3 is TGCAGTGCTAGTGCCTCCCCTGAGGCTTTCTTT. It translates to CSASASPEAFF.

V gene TRBV19 combines with J gene TRBJ2-3; the D gene is possibly TRBD2 (5 bases). V gave up 6 bases and J gave up 3 bases, with 13 bases separating them. There are 14 residues in the CDR3. Germline lookup yields CDR1 LNHDA and CDR2 SQIVND (reference sequence). CDR3 sequence (DNA): TGTGCCAGTAGGAGGGAGAGAAGGACAGATACGCAGTATTTT. It codes for CASRRERRTDTQYF.

This chain links TRBV2 with TRBJ2-1; 11 nucleotides align to TRBD2. The J segment lost 3 bases and the V segment lost 8 bases, leaving 9 bases of the junction unmatched. The CDR3 runs to 16 residues. Looked up from germline, CDR1 is SNHLY and CDR2 is FYNNEI. In DNA form, the CDR3 reads TGTGCCAGCGGAAGGGATAGCGGGGGGGACTACAATGAGCAGTTCTTC. Amino acids: CASGRDSGGDYNEQFF.

CDR3 nucleotide sequence: TGTGCCGGACAGGACAGGGGGCGCGAAGAGACCCAGTACTTC. This encodes CAGQDRGREETQYF. The gene calls are TRBV28 and TRBJ2-5; 11 bases are shared with TRBD1. Germline CDR1 is MDHEN and CDR2 is SYDVKM. This CDR3 has 14 residues. V was pared by 11 bases and J by 3 bases, with 8 bases of the junction left unmatched. The variable domain in full, completed from reference TRBV28 and TRBJ2-5, reads DVKVTQSSRYLVKRTGEKVFLECVQDMDHENMFWYRQDPGLGLRLIYFSYDVKMKEKGDIPEGYSVSREKKERFSLILESASTNQTSMYLCAGQDRGREETQYFGPGTRLLVL.

The gene calls are TRBV28 and TRBJ1-1, with 10 bases that match TRBD1. The CDR3 contains 13 residues. V lost 1 base, J lost 9 bases, and 2 bases stayed unmatched. CDR1 MDHEN and CDR2 SYDVKM come from the germline V gene. The CDR3 region has the DNA TGTGCCAGCAGTTTATCGGGACAGGGGCAAGCTTTCTTT. It yields the protein CASSLSGQGQAFF.

The J gene is TRBJ2-3, the V gene TRBV29-1; D possibly corresponds to TRBD2 (5 bases). V was trimmed by 6 bases and J by 5 bases, leaving 15 bases between them. CDR3 length equals 13 residues. Germline V gives CDR1 SQVTM, CDR2 ANQGSEA. CDR3 sequence: CSVKPGLEDTQYF. CDR3 nucleotide sequence: TGCAGCGTCAAACCCGGACTGGAAGATACGCAGTATTTT.

This chain joins TRBV5-1 and TRBJ2-7, with 8 bases fitting TRBD1. CDR3 size: 13 residues. Per germline, CDR1 SGHRS and CDR2 YFSETQ. J was trimmed by 3 bases and V by 4 bases; bases with no gene match: 3. The CDR3 bases are TGCGCCAGCAGCAATGGACAGGGCTACGAGCAGTACTTC. This codes for CASSNGQGYEQYF.

The chain links TRBV3-1 (or the pseudogene TRBV3-2) to TRBJ1-1, with a possible D match to TRBD1 (6 bases). V lost 6 bases, J lost 8 bases, and 16 bases lay in between. Germline V lookup: CDR1 LGHDT, CDR2 YNNKEL (reference sequence). There are 13 residues in the CDR3. CDR3 DNA sequence: TGTGCCAGCAGTCGCGCAGTGGGGACAGAAGCTTTCTTT. Translation: CASSRAVGTEAFF.

The CDR3, as DNA: TGTGCCAGCAGCCAAGGGGGGACTAGCGGATTCTTC. This sequence encodes CASSQGGTSGFF. This chain joins TRBV3-1 (or the pseudogene TRBV3-2) and TRBJ2-1; 11 positions agree with TRBD2. J gave up 16 bases and V 1 base, and 3 bases lay outside the gene matches. The CDR3 spans 12 residues. Germline assignment: CDR1 LGHDT and CDR2 YNNKEL (reference sequence).

In this sample, this clone turned up once. The gene calls are TRBV19 and TRBJ1-2, with 8 positions matching TRBD1. Germline assignment: CDR1 LNHDA and CDR2 SQIVND (reference sequence). The CDR3 runs 15 residues. After removal of 4 bases from V and 3 bases from J, the junction contained 7 bases not matched to a gene. In DNA, the CDR3 is TGTGCCAGTAGTACCGAAAGACAGGGGTACTATGGCTACACCTTC. Translated, it gives CASSTERQGYYGYTF.

The V call is TRBV6-5, the J call TRBJ2-5, with a tentative D call TRBD2 (6 bases). Germline-derived CDR1 and CDR2 are MNHEY and SVGAGI. The CDR3 spans 14 residues. Trimming left V 6 bases short and J 5 bases short, with 16 bases between. The CDR3 region is CASRVLGGKETQYF. In DNA form, the CDR3 reads TGTGCCAGCAGGGTACTAGGCGGGAAGGAGACCCAGTACTTC.

This clone was observed a few times. The chain uses TRBV5-1 and TRBJ2-5, with unresolved D. Looked up from germline, CDR1 is SGHRS and CDR2 is YFSETQ. This CDR3 is built from 13 residues. The germline V and J ends were trimmed by 3 bases and 4 bases, with 10 bases remaining between them. Written as DNA, the CDR3 is TGCGCCAGCAGCTCAGATGTCCTAGAGACCCAGTACTTC. Its protein product is CASSSDVLETQYF.

This sequence joins TRBV4-3 and TRBJ2-2, with TRBD1 matching over 9 bases. This CDR3 is built from 16 residues. J lost 4 bases, V lost 1 base, and 4 bases had no gene match. Germline V gene lookup returns CDR1 LGHNA and CDR2 YSLEER. The CDR3 DNA is TGCGCCAGCAGCCAAGCACAGGGGGCGGGCACCGGGGAGCTGTTTTTT. Translated: CASSQAQGAGTGELFF.

This clone showed up just once. This chain connects TRBV6-5 to TRBJ2-1, with TRBD2 matching 10 bases. The CDR3 is 15 residues long. Germline CDR1 reads MNHEY; CDR2 reads SVGAGI. V trimming: 8 bases; J trimming: 0 bases; junction bases outside the gene matches: 4. CDR3 protein: CASGTSESSYNEQFF. The CDR3, as DNA: TGTGCCAGCGGGACTAGCGAGAGCTCCTACAATGAGCAGTTCTTC.

The CDR3 sequence is CSVEDTGAEGTQYF. CDR3 coding DNA: TGCAGCGTTGAAGACACAGGAGCGGAGGGGACCCAGTACTTC. The rearrangement uses TRBV29-1 and TRBJ2-5, with D perhaps TRBD2 (6 bases). Germline values: CDR1 SQVTM, CDR2 ANQGSEA. V lost 0 bases and J lost 7, with 15 bases in between. This CDR3 contains 14 residues.

The rearrangement joins TRBV21-1 to TRBJ2-6; no DNA check was done on the table's D call, TRBD1. TRBV21-1 constitutes a pseudogene. The CDR3 consists of 17 residues. CDR3 DNA sequence: TGTGCCAGCTTTGGCAGGGGGCTTTTCTCTGGGGCCAACGTCCTGACTTTC. Amino acid sequence: CASFGRGLFSGANVLTF.

The rearrangement links TRBV6-2 or TRBV6-3 to TRBJ2-7; maybe TRBD2 (5 bases). Germline loops: CDR1 MNHEY, CDR2 SVGEGT. This CDR3 is 15 amino acids long. Deletions cut 2 bases from V and 0 bases from J, with 11 bases between. CDR3 nucleotides: TGTGCCAGCAGTTACCTCCGGGGTCTCTCCTACGAGCAGTACTTC. It is translated as CASSYLRGLSYEQYF.